This passage covers 14 T cell receptor beta chains from one sample sequenced in a study of shared clonotypes between healthy human individuals. Profiling relied on immunoSEQ multiplex PCR, and the TCRdb table lists in-frame clones only, not all of them. The sample shows about 1.5 million clones, about 98% of them seen only once. Sequencing input: naive CD4+ T cells sorted from blood. As to subset: CD45RA+ positively selected. These receptor sequences come from a man younger than 40 in good health.

The chain joins TRBV9 to TRBJ2-1; TRBD2 is a possible D gene (5 bases). CDR1 and CDR2 (germline): SGDLS, YYNGEE. The V end lost 4 bases, the J end lost 6 bases, and 20 bases lay between the germline ends. The CDR3 runs to 16 residues. CDR3 protein: CASSRRLIGVGNEQFF. In DNA, the CDR3 is TGTGCCAGCAGCCGCCGTCTTATCGGGGTAGGCAATGAGCAGTTCTTC.

The V and J genes are TRBV19 and TRBJ2-6; 7 bases are shared with TRBD2. This CDR3 comprises 18 residues. CDR1 is LNHDA and CDR2 is SQIVND in the germline V gene (reference sequence). The V gene end was trimmed by 2 bases and the J gene end by 0 bases; junction bases not matched to a gene: 7. The DNA for the CDR3 is TGTGCCAGTAGTATACCCCCACTAGCGAGCTCTGGGGCCAACGTCCTGACTTTC. Protein: CASSIPPLASSGANVLTF.

This chain uses TRBV5-5 with TRBJ2-3; D uncertain. Germline CDR1 SGHKS, CDR2 YYEKEE (reference sequence). CDR3 length: 15 residues. V shed 0 bases and J shed 0 bases, with 8 bases lying between them. In DNA form, the CDR3 reads TGTGCCAGCAGCTTGGTCCGCACAAGCACAGATACGCAGTATTTT. It codes for CASSLVRTSTDTQYF.

The rearrangement links TRBV10-3 to TRBJ2-1, with D hard to call. The CDR3 length is 15 residues. Trimming pared 3 bases from V and 7 bases from J, leaving 16 bases between. CDR1 and CDR2 (germline): ENHRY, SYGVKD. CDR3 sequence: CAISDYASLENEQFF. In nucleotides, the CDR3 is TGTGCCATCAGTGACTACGCCTCATTGGAAAATGAGCAGTTCTTC.

This rearrangement joins TRBV19 to TRBJ2-3, with TRBD1 as a possible D gene (6 bases). Germline CDR1 reads LNHDA; CDR2 reads SQIVND (reference sequence). CDR3 length: 16 amino acids. Trimming stripped 7 bases from V and 6 bases from J, with 23 bases between. CDR3: CASTKGTGHPTDTQYF. The CDR3 DNA follows: TGTGCCAGTACCAAAGGGACGGGACACCCGACCGATACGCAGTATTTT.

This clone was recorded once. The chain joins TRBV11-3 to TRBJ2-7, with 7 positions matching TRBD1. CDR1 and CDR2 from the germline V gene are SGHNT and YENEEA. Unmatched junction bases numbered 6, after V lost 5 bases and J lost 5 bases. This CDR3 is 13 amino acids long. The chain's CDR3 is CASSTNRGHEQYF. In DNA form, the CDR3 reads TGTGCCAGCAGCACGAACAGGGGCCACGAGCAGTACTTC. The whole variable domain, filled in from reference TRBV11-3 and TRBJ2-7, reads EAGVVQSPRYKIIEKKQPVAFWCNPISGHNTLYWYLQNLGQGPELLIRYENEEAVDDSQLPKDRFSAERLKGVDSTLKIQPAELGDSAVYLCASSTNRGHEQYFGPGTRLTVT.

The rearrangement joins TRBV2 to TRBJ1-5, with D perhaps TRBD1 (6 bases). The germline V gene has CDR1 SNHLY and CDR2 FYNNEI. This CDR3 spans 15 amino acids. With 3 bases removed from V and 6 bases from J, the gap between germline ends came to 15 bases. CDR3 DNA: TGTGCCAGCAGTGATCCCCGGAGGGGGAGTCAGCCCCAGCATTTT. This gives the protein CASSDPRRGSQPQHF.

As regards this clone: The sample has other DNA sequences that encode this CDR3 too. The chain's CDR3 is CASSVGPSTDTQYF. CDR3 sequence (DNA): TGTGCCAGCAGCGTAGGCCCCAGCACAGATACGCAGTATTTT. The rearrangement joins TRBV9 to TRBJ2-3; D not resolved. The V gene's germline CDR1 is SGDLS and CDR2 YYNGEE. V lost 0 bases to trimming and J lost 0 bases, with 5 bases between them. The CDR3 is 14 residues long.

As regards this clone: This CDR3 is also generated by other DNA sequences in the sample. The gene calls are TRBV28 and TRBJ2-2; no clear D. The CDR3 has 12 amino acids. Trimming took off 3 bases at V and 7 bases at J, with 6 bases between the two ends. Germline lookup yields CDR1 MDHEN and CDR2 SYDVKM. The CDR3 protein is CASSFGVGELFF. The CDR3 DNA follows: TGTGCCAGCAGTTTTGGCGTCGGGGAGCTGTTTTTT.

This chain uses TRBV11-1 with TRBJ2-6; D is unclear. Germline V gene data show CDR1 as SGHAT and CDR2 as FQDESV (reference sequence). Trimming cost V 8 bases and J 3 bases, with 17 bases left between them. There are 16 residues in the CDR3. The CDR3 DNA is TGTGCCAGCGGCCCTAATTCCTGGGGTGGGGCCAACGTCCTGACTTTC. This translates into CASGPNSWGGANVLTF.

The gene calls are TRBV2 and TRBJ2-7, with D possibly being TRBD1 (6 bases). The germline V and J ends were trimmed by 6 bases and 6 bases, with 21 bases remaining between them. The germline CDR1 and CDR2 sequences are SNHLY and FYNNEI. The CDR3 spans 15 residues. The CDR3 reads CASRTLVTGLSEQYF. The CDR3 nucleotides are TGTGCCAGCAGGACCTTGGTGACAGGCTTGTCCGAGCAGTACTTC. Drawing the rest from reference TRBV2 and TRBJ2-7, the complete variable domain is EPEVTQTPSHQVTQMGQEVILRCVPISNHLYFYWYRQILGQKVEFLVSFYNNEISEKSEIFDDQFSVERPDGSNFTLKIRSTKLEDSAMYFCASRTLVTGLSEQYFGPGTRLTVT.

With regard to this clone: Other DNA sequences in this sample translate to the same CDR3. The chain combines TRBV20-1 with TRBJ2-7; no clear D. The CDR3 runs 11 residues. V was cut by 2 bases and J by 0 bases, with 2 bases left in between. CDR1 and CDR2 from the germline V gene are DFQATT and SNEGSKA (reference sequence). CDR3 loop: CSARLSYEQYF. The CDR3 DNA sequence: TGCAGTGCTAGACTCTCCTACGAGCAGTACTTC.

The chain uses TRBV7-6 and TRBJ2-5; D is undetermined. This CDR3 has 12 amino acids. Germline V gene data show CDR1 as SGHVS and CDR2 as FNYEAQ. Between the trimmed V and J ends, which lost 3 bases and 2 bases, there was a span of 4 bases. In DNA, the CDR3 is TGTGCCAGCAGCTTCCAACAAGAGACCCAGTACTTC. Amino acids: CASSFQQETQYF.

This chain links TRBV4-1 with TRBJ2-7; a weak D match, TRBD2 (5 bases). CDR3 length: 15 amino acids. With 0 bases removed from V and 3 bases from J, the gap between germline ends came to 12 bases. Germline V lookup: CDR1 MGHRA, CDR2 YSYEKL. The CDR3 coding sequence is TGCGCCAGCAGCCAAGATCCAGCGGTAAACTACGAGCAGTACTTC. Residues: CASSQDPAVNYEQYF.